This T cell receptor beta chain was profiled in a study of cytomegalovirus exposure and HLA in healthy donors. Amplification used 60 Vbeta primers and 13 Jbeta primers. Method: immunoSEQ multiplex PCR; TCRdb's copy keeps in-frame clones and lacks some. The sample gives around 140,000 clones, about 86% of which show up once; approximately 4.7% is in the top ten. All the people who gave samples were healthy bone marrow donors. The sequence came from a woman aged 25 to 39 in good health and CMV-seronegative. Sequenced input: PBMCs.

CDR3 loop: CAWGNQGFGEFF. The CDR3 DNA follows: TGTGCCTGGGGTAATCAGGGGTTTGGGGAGTTCTTC. V and J are TRBV30 and TRBJ2-1, with D perhaps matching TRBD1 (6 bases). V gave up 5 bases and J gave up 14 bases, with 19 bases separating them. Germline V gene sequence: CDR1 GTSNPN, CDR2 SVGIG (reference sequence). The CDR3 runs 12 residues.